These T cell receptor beta chains were read from a single sample in a study of beta chain features in type 1 diabetes. Method: immunoSEQ multiplex PCR; TCRdb's copy keeps in-frame clones and lacks some. The sample has 200,000 to 250,000 clones, 68% seen once. The source material was naive CD4+ T cells from blood. These receptors all stem from a young man in good health. Both conserved end residues are part of each CDR3. D genes are given only for firm matches. Rows give clone size only sometimes, using once, few, many, or a class for an expanded clone.

d_gene | abundance | j_gene | v_gene | CDR3nt | CDR3aa
- | few | TRBJ1-4 | TRBV30 | TGTGCCTGGAGCGGGGGTTTTAATGAAAAACTGTTTTTT | CAWSGGFNEKLFF
TRBD2 | - | TRBJ2-1 | TRBV2 | TGTGCCAGCAGTCCCCTAGCGGGTGATGAGCAGTTCTTC | CASSPLAGDEQFF
- | - | TRBJ2-1 | TRBV5-6 | TGTGCCAGCAGCTTGTTCCGGACGGACTACAATGAGCAGTTCTTC | CASSLFRTDYNEQFF
- | once | TRBJ2-5 | TRBV30 | TGTGCCTGGGCTTTAGCGGACCAAGAGACCCAGTACTTC | CAWALADQETQYF
- | - | TRBJ2-5 | TRBV2 | TGTGCCAGCAGTGTATCACGTGGCCAAGAGACCCAGTACTTC | CASSVSRGQETQYF
TRBD1 | - | TRBJ2-5 | TRBV5-4 | TGTGCCAGCAGACCCTGGGACAGGGGGCAGGAGACCCAGTACTTC | CASRPWDRGQETQYF
- | - | TRBJ2-2 | TRBV28 | TGTGCCAGCCGGGGAGGCGCGAACACCGGGGAGCTGTTTTTT | CASRGGANTGELFF
TRBD1 | - | TRBJ1-2 | TRBV6-5 | TGTGCCAGCAGTTACGACAGGGGGCGCGCCCTCTATGGCTACACCTTC | CASSYDRGRALYGYTF
- | - | TRBJ2-6 | TRBV5-1 | TGCGCCAGCAGCAGGGACGGCTCTGGGGCCAACGTCCTGACTTTC | CASSRDGSGANVLTF
TRBD1 | - | TRBJ2-1 | TRBV4-3 | TGCGCCAGCAGTCCCGGGACAGGCTCCTACAATGAGCAGTTCTTC | CASSPGTGSYNEQFF
TRBD2 | - | TRBJ2-1 | TRBV2 | TGTGCCAGCAGTCCGACTAGCGGGGGAAATGAGCAGTTCTTC | CASSPTSGGNEQFF
TRBD1 | - | TRBJ2-7 | TRBV10-3 | TGTGCCACCTTCCAGGGGGCCACTGGTGGCGAGCAGTACTTC | CATFQGATGGEQYF